These 28 T cell receptor beta chains share one sample of origin, sequenced in a study of metastatic and nonmetastatic thyroid tumors. TCRdb re-called the PCR reads with MiXCR. The table shows about 40,000 clones, with over 15% occurring only once. Thyroid surgery took place with no prior treatment in any patient. Source material: tumor tissue. These receptors were obtained from a female donor with papillary thyroid cancer or a benign thyroid nodule (not recorded which). Some clones in this sample may be carry-over from other donors' samples.

This clone occurred many times. The V and J genes are TRBV7-2 and TRBJ2-7; D ambiguous. The germline gives CDR1 SGHTA, CDR2 FQGNSA. V shed 3 bases and J shed 2 bases, with 2 bases lying between them. The length of the CDR3 is 11 residues. DNA for the CDR3: TGTGCCAGCAGCTTCGCCTACGAGCAGTACTTC. This sequence encodes CASSFAYEQYF.

This clone was observed once. The chain recombines TRBV4-2 with TRBJ2-3, with 7 bases matching TRBD2. This CDR3 is 14 amino acids long. The V gene's germline CDR1 is LGHNA and CDR2 YNFKEQ. J lost 6 bases, V lost 2 bases, and 5 bases had no gene match. The CDR3 DNA follows: TGTGCCAGCAGCCAACTGGGAGGGGACGATACGCAGTATTTT. This gives the protein CASSQLGGDDTQYF.

Worth noting for this clone: Germline and junction disagree at one end, which may indicate a read error. The chain employs TRBV10-1 and TRBJ2-7; D is perhaps TRBD1 (6 bases). In germline, CDR1 is WNHNN, CDR2 SYGVQD (reference sequence). The CDR3 loop spans 15 amino acids. The CDR3 region is CSSSVQRGGLGEQYF. CDR3 DNA sequence: TGCTCCAGCAGTGTCCAGCGTGGGGGCCTCGGCGAGCAGTACTTC.

This clone was recorded at least ten times. CDR3 region: CSVLGPARDLYEQYF. As DNA, the CDR3 is TGCAGCGTTCTTGGTCCGGCGCGGGATCTGTACGAGCAGTACTTC. The chain uses TRBV29-1 and TRBJ2-7; a weak D match, TRBD2 (6 bases). Trimming took 5 bases from V and 4 from J, leaving 21 bases between them. Germline CDR1 reads SQVTM; CDR2 reads ANQGSEA. The CDR3 contains 15 residues.

This clone was seen ten or more times. This rearrangement joins TRBV12-3 or TRBV12-4 to TRBJ2-2, with 8 nucleotides matching TRBD1. CDR3 length: 15 residues. Trimming removed 7 bases from V and 6 bases from J; junction bases left unmatched: 10. CDR3 nucleotides: TGTGCCAGCACCACTGGACAGGGTGGTCCCGGGGAGCTGTTTTTT. Translation: CASTTGQGGPGELFF.

The DNA for the CDR3 is TGCGCCAGCAGCCAACTAAGCGGGAGATGTCTCTGTGAGACCCAGTACTTC. This sequence encodes CASSQLSGRCLCETQYF. The chain joins TRBV5-1 to TRBJ2-5; TRBD2 matches 8 bases. Germline assignment: CDR1 SGHRS and CDR2 YFSETQ. Losses at the gene ends were 4 bases for V and 5 bases for J; bases not matched to a gene: 16. The CDR3 length is 17 residues.

A word on this clone: This may be a read error, as it is one base from a much larger clone. The rearrangement joins TRBV4-1 to TRBJ2-7; D is ambiguous. There are 15 residues in the CDR3. Germline V gene data show CDR1 as MGHRA and CDR2 as YSYEKL. The germline V and J ends were trimmed by 1 base and 0 bases, with 10 bases remaining between them. The CDR3 DNA sequence: TGCGCCAGCAGCCAAGGTAGTTTCATCTCCTACGAGCAGTACTTC. Translating it yields CASSQGSFISYEQYF.

The rearrangement uses TRBV19 and TRBJ1-6; possibly TRBD1 for D (6 bases). CDR3 length: 16 residues. V lost 2 bases and J 8 bases, leaving 16 bases between the germline ends. Germline CDR1 and CDR2: LNHDA and SQIVND (reference sequence). CDR3 protein: CASSIMVGDNYSPLHF. The CDR3 DNA reads as TGTGCCAGTAGTATAATGGTCGGGGACAATTATTCACCCCTCCACTTT.

The chain is built from TRBV6-1 and TRBJ1-1; no definite D call. Germline V gene sequence: CDR1 MNHNS, CDR2 SASEGT. The CDR3 loop spans 15 amino acids. The germline V and J ends were trimmed by 1 base and 0 bases, with 9 bases remaining between them. The chain's CDR3 is CASSEVVAMNTEAFF. CDR3 coding DNA: TGTGCCAGCAGTGAAGTCGTAGCTATGAACACTGAAGCTTTCTTT.

This clone was found many times. The V call is TRBV4-3, the J call TRBJ1-6; D ambiguous. Germline CDR1 and CDR2: LGHNA and YSLEER. The CDR3 runs 13 residues. V lost 5 bases and J lost 10, with 12 bases in between. The chain's CDR3 is CASSESPGSPLHF. In nucleotides, the CDR3 is TGCGCCAGCAGCGAATCCCCCGGGTCACCCCTCCACTTT.

The V gene is TRBV6-1, the J gene TRBJ1-2, with 7 bases identical to TRBD1. This CDR3 has 13 amino acids. V dropped 8 bases and J dropped 5; count of bases not matched to a gene: 8. Germline-derived CDR1 and CDR2 are MNHNS and SASEGT. CDR3 protein: CASFRYRGYGYTF. The CDR3 bases are TGTGCCAGCTTCCGGTACAGGGGTTATGGCTACACCTTC.

This clone has only a few counts. Relative to the germline gene, one junction end is altered; a read error may explain this. This rearrangement joins TRBV27 to TRBJ1-2; D is ambiguous. In germline, CDR1 is MNHEY, CDR2 SMNVEV (reference sequence). The CDR3 is made up of 15 amino acids. The CDR3 bases are TGTGCCAGCATCCCCGGCCGCTCAGATTACTATGTCTACACCTTC. Translated: CASIPGRSDYYVYTF.

This clone has at least ten counts. The chain carries TRBV7-8 and TRBJ2-7, with 9 bases matching TRBD1. The CDR3 has 18 residues. Germline values: CDR1 SGHVS, CDR2 FQNEAQ. The V gene end was trimmed by 5 bases and the J gene end by 1 base; junction bases not matched to a gene: 15. CDR3 DNA sequence: TGTGCCAGCAGCCCGCAACCCGTTTGGGGGACAGGGTCCTACGAGCAGTACTTC. It translates to CASSPQPVWGTGSYEQYF.

The chain employs TRBV6-1 and TRBJ2-7; no clear D gene. The CDR3 is 17 residues long. V lost 6 bases and J 1 base, leaving 22 bases between the germline ends. In germline, CDR1 is MNHNS, CDR2 SASEGT. CDR3 DNA sequence: TGTGCCAGCAGCCCGCGGCAGGCTCGTCCTAGGTCCTACGAGCAGTACTTC. The encoded protein is CASSPRQARPRSYEQYF.

The V call is TRBV6-1, the J call TRBJ2-7; either TRBD1 or TRBD2 may fit D (6 bases each). The V gene lost 6 bases and the J gene lost 5 bases, with 17 bases spanning the gap. In germline, CDR1 is MNHNS, CDR2 SASEGT. The CDR3 spans 14 residues. The CDR3 spells CASRNNSRGDEQYF. DNA of the CDR3: TGTGCCAGCAGAAACAACTCAAGGGGGGACGAGCAGTACTTC.

This clone came up many times. CDR3 DNA sequence: TGTGCCAGTAGTATAGATGGCGGGGGGCTCACAGATACGCAGTATTTT. It is translated as CASSIDGGGLTDTQYF. The chain is built from TRBV19 and TRBJ2-3; 8 bases are shared with TRBD2. Per the germline V gene, CDR1 is LNHDA and CDR2 is SQIVND (reference sequence). The CDR3 runs to 16 residues. J was trimmed by 2 bases and V by 0 bases; bases with no gene match: 4.

This clone has at least ten counts. The chain employs TRBV5-1 and TRBJ2-3; D assignment may be TRBD1 or TRBD2 (6 bases each). V lost 4 bases, J lost 4 bases, and 13 bases lay in between. CDR1 is SGHRS and CDR2 is YFSETQ in the germline V gene. This CDR3 spans 14 amino acids. CDR3 protein: CASSPEGTSDTQYF. DNA for the CDR3: TGCGCCAGCAGCCCGGAGGGGACATCAGATACGCAGTATTTT.

The CDR3 sequence is CSATTGREETQYF. The CDR3, as DNA: TGCAGTGCTACGACCGGGCGGGAGGAGACCCAGTACTTC. The genes are TRBV20-1 and TRBJ2-5; 7 nucleotides line up with TRBD2. CDR1 is DFQATT, CDR2 SNEGSKA, per germline (reference sequence). Trimming cost V 4 bases and J 5 bases; bases outside gene matches: 7. There are 13 residues in the CDR3.

The chain couples TRBV11-2 to TRBJ1-1; possibly TRBD1 for D (6 bases). The CDR3 totals 16 residues. V gave up 5 bases and J gave up 2 bases, with 18 bases separating them. CDR1 is SGHAT and CDR2 is FQNNGV in the germline V gene. Here the CDR3 DNA reads TGTGCCAGCAGCCTACCCTTGTGGGGGGCTAACACTGAAGCTTTCTTT. This translates into CASSLPLWGANTEAFF.

This clone was seen at least ten times. The chain uses TRBV12-3 or TRBV12-4 and TRBJ2-3; 7 bases match TRBD2. V dropped 2 bases and J dropped 3; count of bases not matched to a gene: 5. The CDR3 has 15 amino acids. The CDR3 loop reads CASSLRLAATDTQYF. CDR3 DNA sequence: TGTGCCAGCAGTTTAAGGCTAGCGGCTACAGATACGCAGTATTTT.

This clone came up many times. The chain has TRBV5-6 and TRBJ1-2; D unclear. The CDR3 contains 15 residues. Germline-derived CDR1 and CDR2 are SGHDT and YYEEEE. Trimming took 1 base from V and 5 from J, leaving 15 bases between them. The DNA for the CDR3 is TGTGCCAGCAGCTTGTTTTTCGGCGGAATTTATGGCTACACCTTC. Protein product: CASSLFFGGIYGYTF. Combining the CDR3 with reference TRBV5-6 and TRBJ1-2 gives the whole variable domain DAGVTQSPTHLIKTRGQQVTLRCSPKSGHDTVSWYQQALGQGPQFIFQYYEEEERQRGNFPDRFSGHQFPNYSSELNVNALLLGDSALYLCASSLFFGGIYGYTFGSGTRLTVV.

This clone was counted between two and nine times. Possible read error: a much larger clone is one base away. The chain couples TRBV16 to TRBJ2-5, with D unresolved. The CDR3 has 12 amino acids. V lost 4 bases, J lost 0 bases, and 3 bases lay in between. Germline-derived CDR1 and CDR2 are KGHSY and FQNENV. CDR3: CASSPNQETQYF. The CDR3 DNA follows: TGTGCCAGCAGCCCGAACCAAGAGACCCAGTACTTC.

CDR3 residues: CATLGQRANEQYF. DNA for the CDR3: TGTGCCACCCTGGGGCAGAGGGCGAACGAGCAGTACTTC. The gene calls are TRBV6-1 and TRBJ2-7; D may be TRBD1 or TRBD2 (5 bases each). The V and J ends lost 10 bases and 5 bases respectively, with 18 bases between them. This CDR3 contains 13 residues. Germline values: CDR1 MNHNS, CDR2 SASEGT.

This clone came up many times. This chain connects TRBV7-2 to TRBJ1-6; D is unclear. The germline V gene has CDR1 SGHTA and CDR2 FQGNSA. V lost 2 bases and J lost 4, with 6 bases in between. This CDR3 region has 14 residues. The CDR3 DNA sequence: TGTGCCAGCAGCTTAAGGCAGTATAATTCACCCCTCCACTTT. This codes for CASSLRQYNSPLHF.

The table lists this clone with many counts. The J gene is TRBJ2-3, the V gene TRBV20-1; 7 nucleotides align to TRBD2. The CDR3 covers 16 residues. J gave up 6 bases and V 0 bases, and 12 bases lay outside the gene matches. Germline lookup yields CDR1 DFQATT and CDR2 SNEGSKA (reference sequence). CDR3 sequence reads: CSARDLAAGVWDTQYF. The CDR3 bases are TGCAGTGCTAGAGATCTAGCTGCGGGGGTGTGGGATACGCAGTATTTT.

The chain employs TRBV7-2 and TRBJ2-3, with 11 bases fitting TRBD2. Germline CDR1 is SGHTA and CDR2 is FQGNSA. CDR3 size: 14 residues. The trim removed 11 bases at V and 3 bases at J, leaving 7 bases unmatched. Here the CDR3 DNA reads TGTGCCGACAGACTAGCGGGACCGACAGATACGCAGTATTTT. Residues: CADRLAGPTDTQYF.

This clone was seen many times. The chain combines TRBV4-3 with TRBJ2-7, with D uncertain. V lost 0 bases to trimming and J lost 1 base, with 13 bases between them. This CDR3 is built from 16 residues. Germline V gene data show CDR1 as LGHNA and CDR2 as YSLEER. The CDR3 DNA is TGCGCCAGCAGCCAAGAAGGCACCGGGTTATCCTACGAGCAGTACTTC. Its protein is CASSQEGTGLSYEQYF.

This clone was seen at least ten times. V is TRBV7-2 and J is TRBJ2-5, with unresolved D. The CDR3 totals 14 residues. The germline gives CDR1 SGHTA, CDR2 FQGNSA. The V end lost 2 bases, the J end lost 5 bases, and 12 bases lay between the germline ends. CDR3 sequence: CASSLKVLWETQYF. CDR3 in DNA: TGTGCCAGCAGCTTAAAGGTCTTATGGGAGACCCAGTACTTC.